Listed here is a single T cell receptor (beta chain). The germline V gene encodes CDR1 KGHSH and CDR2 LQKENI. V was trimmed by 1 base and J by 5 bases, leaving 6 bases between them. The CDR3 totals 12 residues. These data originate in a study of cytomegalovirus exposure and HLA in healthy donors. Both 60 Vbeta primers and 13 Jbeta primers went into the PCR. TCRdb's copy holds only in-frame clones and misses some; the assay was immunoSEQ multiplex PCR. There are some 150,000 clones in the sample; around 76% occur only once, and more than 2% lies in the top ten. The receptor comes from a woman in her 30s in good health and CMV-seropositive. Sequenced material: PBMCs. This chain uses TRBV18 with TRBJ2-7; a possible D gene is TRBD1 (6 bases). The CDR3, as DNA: TGTGCCAGCTCACCACAGGGGGACGAGCAGTACTTC. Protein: CASSPQGDEQYF.